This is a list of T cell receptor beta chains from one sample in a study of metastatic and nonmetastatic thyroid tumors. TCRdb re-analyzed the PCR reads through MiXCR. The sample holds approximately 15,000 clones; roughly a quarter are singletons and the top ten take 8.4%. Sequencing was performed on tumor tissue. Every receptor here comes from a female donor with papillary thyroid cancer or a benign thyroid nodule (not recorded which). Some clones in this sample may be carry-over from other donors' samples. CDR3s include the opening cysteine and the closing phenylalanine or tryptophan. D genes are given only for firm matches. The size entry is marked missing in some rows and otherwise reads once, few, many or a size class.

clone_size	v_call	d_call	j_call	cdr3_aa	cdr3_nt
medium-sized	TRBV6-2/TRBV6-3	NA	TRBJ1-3	CAIHNTGNTIYF	TGTGCCATCCATAATACTGGAAACACCATATATTTT
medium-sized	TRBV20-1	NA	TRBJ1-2	CSAPDEVGYTF	TGCAGTGCTCCCGATGAGGTGGGCTACACCTTC
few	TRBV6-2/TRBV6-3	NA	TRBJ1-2	CASVDGSSRRGGYTF	TGTGCCAGCGTCGATGGATCGTCTAGACGGGGTGGCTACACCTTC
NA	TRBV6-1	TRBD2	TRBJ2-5	CASTSGLQETKYF	TGCGCCAGTACTAGCGGGTTGCAAGAGACCAAGTACTTC
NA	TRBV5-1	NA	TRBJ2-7	CASSLGWRNYEQYF	TGCGCCAGCAGCTTGGGATGGAGAAACTACGAGCAGTACTTC
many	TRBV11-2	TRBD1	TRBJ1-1	CASSGSDRATEAFF	TGTGCCAGCAGCGGGAGCGACAGGGCCACTGAAGCTTTCTTT
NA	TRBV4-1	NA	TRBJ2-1	CASLPGLLSSYNEQFF	TGCGCCAGCCTTCCGGGACTCCTGAGCTCCTACAATGAGCAGTTCTTC
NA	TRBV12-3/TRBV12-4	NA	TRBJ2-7	CASSGTGLHYEQYF	TGCGCCAGCAGTGGGACGGGGCTTCACTACGAGCAGTACTTC
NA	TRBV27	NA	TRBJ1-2	CASSLSPSWGACYTF	TGTGCCAGCAGTTTATCGCCCTCTTGGGGGGCGTGTTACACCTTC
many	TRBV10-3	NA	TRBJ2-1	CAISIRREAYNEQFF	TGTGCCATCAGCATACGGCGGGAAGCCTACAATGAGCAGTTCTTC
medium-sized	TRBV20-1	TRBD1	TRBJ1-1	CSARSPDRGNTEAFF	TGCAGTGCTAGATCCCCGGACAGGGGGAACACTGAAGCTTTCTTT
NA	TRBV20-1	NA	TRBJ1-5	CSARDAWGGQPQHF	TGCAGTGCTAGAGATGCGTGGGGGGGTCAGCCCCAGCATTTT
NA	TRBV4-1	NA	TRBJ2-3	CASSQYKGLASTDTQYF	TGCGCCAGCAGCCAATATAAGGGGTTGGCTAGCACAGATACGCAGTATTTT
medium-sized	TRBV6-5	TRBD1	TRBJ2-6	CASSYSGTGRPGANVLTF	TGTGCCAGCAGTTACTCGGGGACAGGGAGGCCTGGGGCCAACGTCCTGACTTTC
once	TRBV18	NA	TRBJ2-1	CASSPPLVTVAYNEQFF	TGTGCCAGCTCACCACCGCTTGTGACAGTGGCGTACAATGAGCAGTTCTTC
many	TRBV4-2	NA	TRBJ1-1	CASSKSPGVNTEAFF	TGTGCCAGCAGCAAGTCCCCAGGGGTTAACACTGAAGCTTTCTTT
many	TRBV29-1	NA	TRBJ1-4	CSARGEKLFF	TGCAGCGCCCGAGGTGAAAAACTGTTTTTT
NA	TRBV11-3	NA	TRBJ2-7	CASSGTNSYEQYF	TGTGCCAGCAGCGGGACAAACTCCTACGAGCAGTACTTC
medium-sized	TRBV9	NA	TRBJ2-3	CASSARGTSLDTQYF	TGTGCCAGCAGCGCCCGGGGGACATCTTTAGATACGCAGTATTTT
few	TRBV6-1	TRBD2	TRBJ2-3	CASSVRAGDTDTQYF	TGTGCCAGCAGCGTCCGGGCGGGAGACACAGATACGCAGTATTTT
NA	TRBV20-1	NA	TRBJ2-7	CSAREDGGHEQYF	TGCAGTGCTAGGGAGGACGGAGGCCACGAGCAGTACTTC
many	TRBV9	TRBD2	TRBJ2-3	CASSAIGTSDSDTQYF	TGTGCCAGCAGCGCAATCGGGACTAGCGATTCGGATACGCAGTATTTT
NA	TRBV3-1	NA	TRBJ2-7	CASSQDGQGWSYEQYF	TGTGCCAGCAGCCAAGATGGGCAGGGGTGGTCCTACGAGCAGTACTTC
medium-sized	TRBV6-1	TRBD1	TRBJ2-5	CASSDTGGPQYF	TGTGCCAGCAGTGATACAGGGGGGCCCCAGTACTTC
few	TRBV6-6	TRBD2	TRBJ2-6	CASRGTSGSASGANVLTF	TGTGCCAGCAGGGGGACTAGCGGGAGCGCCTCTGGGGCCAACGTCCTGACTTTC
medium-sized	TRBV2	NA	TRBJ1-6	CASNSVTGYNSPLHF	TGTGCCAGCAACAGTGTCACGGGTTATAATTCACCCCTCCACTTT
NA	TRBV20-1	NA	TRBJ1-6	CSARGGGENSPLHF	TGCAGTGCTAGAGGGGGGGGTGAGAATTCACCCCTCCACTTT
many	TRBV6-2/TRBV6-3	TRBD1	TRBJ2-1	CASSYSDRVNEQFF	TGTGCCAGCAGTTACTCTGACAGGGTCAATGAGCAGTTCTTC
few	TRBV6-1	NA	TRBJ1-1	CASRVGRPNTEAFF	TGTGCCAGCAGGGTCGGACGGCCGAACACTGAAGCTTTCTTT
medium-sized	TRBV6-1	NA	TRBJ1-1	CASSRLKDTEAFF	TGTGCCAGCAGCCGCCTAAAGGACACTGAAGCTTTCTTT
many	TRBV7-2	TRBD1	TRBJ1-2	CASSFPGGYGYTF	TGTGCCAGCAGCTTCCCAGGGGGATATGGCTACACCTTC
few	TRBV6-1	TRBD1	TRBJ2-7	CASSEGTGSSYEQYF	TGTGCCAGCAGTGAAGGGACAGGTAGCTCCTACGAGCAGTACTTC
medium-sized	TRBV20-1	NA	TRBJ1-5	CSASSGERNQPQHF	TGCAGTGCTAGTTCGGGGGAACGCAATCAGCCCCAGCATTTT
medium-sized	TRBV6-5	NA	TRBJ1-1	CASSYSLSLPMNTEAFF	TGTGCCAGCAGTTACTCGTTATCTCTTCCCATGAACACTGAAGCTTTCTTT
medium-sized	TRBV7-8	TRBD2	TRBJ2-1	CASSSNAREKRFF	TGTGCCAGCAGCTCCAACGCGCGGGAGAAACGGTTCTTC
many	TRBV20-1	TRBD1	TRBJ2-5	CSANSRGRETQYF	TGCAGTGCAAATTCGAGGGGGCGGGAGACCCAGTACTTC
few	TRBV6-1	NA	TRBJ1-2	CASSDKPDYGYTF	TGTGCCAGCAGTGACAAACCAGACTATGGCTACACCTTC
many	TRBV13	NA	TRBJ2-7	CASSTRNRGLIGSYEQYF	TGTGCCAGCAGCACTAGAAATAGGGGCCTCATAGGCTCCTACGAGCAGTACTTC
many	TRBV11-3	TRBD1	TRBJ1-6	CASSLQGADSPLHF	TGTGCCAGCAGCTTACAGGGGGCAGACTCACCCCTCCACTTT
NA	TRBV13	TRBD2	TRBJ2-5	CASSWKGWREGRGRETQYF	TGTGCCAGCAGCTGGAAAGGGTGGCGGGAGGGCCGAGGGAGAGAGACCCAGTACTTC
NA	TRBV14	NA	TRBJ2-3	CASSQDLAGTSTDTQYF	TGTGCCAGCAGCCAAGATTTGGCGGGCACTAGCACAGATACGCAGTATTTT
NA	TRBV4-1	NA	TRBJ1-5	CASSRAIGGNASNQPQHF	TGCGCCAGCAGCCGAGCAATAGGGGGTAATGCCAGCAATCAGCCCCAGCACTTT
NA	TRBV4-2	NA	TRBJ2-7	CASSQDLGEQYF	TGTGCCAGCAGCCAAGATCTCGGCGAGCAGTACTTC
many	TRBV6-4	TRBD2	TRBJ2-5	CASSEMGRGGREGETQYF	TGTGCCAGCAGTGAAATGGGTCGGGGGGGCCGCGAGGGAGAGACCCAGTACTTC
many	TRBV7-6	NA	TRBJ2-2	CASSISENTGELFF	TGTGCCAGCAGCATTAGCGAAAACACCGGGGAGCTGTTTTTT
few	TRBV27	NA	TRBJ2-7	CASSYSGAGSYEQYF	TGTGCCAGCAGTTATAGTGGGGCGGGTAGCTACGAGCAGTACTTC
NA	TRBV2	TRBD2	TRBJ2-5	CASRRTRGSGQETKYF	TGTGCCAGCAGGAGGACTAGAGGGAGTGGCCAAGAGACCAAGTACTTC
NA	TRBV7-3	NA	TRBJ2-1	CASSLGNGYNEQFF	TGTGCCAGCAGCTTAGGGAACGGGTACAATGAGCAGTTCTTC
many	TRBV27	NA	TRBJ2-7	CASGIGTPPYEQYF	TGTGCCAGCGGTATCGGGACACCGCCGTACGAGCAGTACTTC
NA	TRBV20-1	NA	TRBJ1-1	CSARVTGFYTEAFF	TGCAGTGCACGAGTAACAGGGTTCTACACTGAAGCTTTCTTT
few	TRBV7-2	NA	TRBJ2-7	CASSRPGYEQYF	TGTGCCAGCAGCCGCCCGGGCTACGAGCAGTACTTC
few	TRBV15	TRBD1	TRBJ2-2	CATIRPGQGATGELFF	TGTGCCACCATTAGGCCCGGACAGGGGGCGACCGGGGAGCTGTTTTTT
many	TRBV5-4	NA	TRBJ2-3	CASSLRRSGDTQYF	TGTGCCAGCAGCTTGCGGCGTAGCGGAGATACGCAGTATTTT
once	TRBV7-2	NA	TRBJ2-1	CASSLGWGNEQFF	TGTGCCAGCAGCTTAGGGTGGGGGAATGAGCAGTTCTTC
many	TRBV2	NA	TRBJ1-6	CASNPGRGGSPLHF	TGTGCCAGCAATCCGGGACGTGGGGGCTCACCCCTCCACTTT
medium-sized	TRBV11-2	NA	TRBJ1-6	CASSLQGSSYNSPLHF	TGTGCCAGCAGCTTACAGGGTAGTTCCTATAATTCACCCCTCCACTTT
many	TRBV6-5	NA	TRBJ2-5	CASSYTNQETQYF	TGTGCCAGCAGTTACACTAACCAAGAGACCCAGTACTTC